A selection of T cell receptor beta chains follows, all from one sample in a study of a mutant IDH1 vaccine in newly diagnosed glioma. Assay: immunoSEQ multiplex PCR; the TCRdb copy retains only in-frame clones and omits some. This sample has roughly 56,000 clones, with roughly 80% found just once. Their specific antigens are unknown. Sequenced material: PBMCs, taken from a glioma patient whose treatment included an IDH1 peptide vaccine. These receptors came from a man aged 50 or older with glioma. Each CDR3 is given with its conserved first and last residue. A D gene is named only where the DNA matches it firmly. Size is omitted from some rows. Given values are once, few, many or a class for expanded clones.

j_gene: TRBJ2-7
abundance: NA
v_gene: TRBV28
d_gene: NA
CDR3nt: TGTGCCAGCATTTCACCGGGACGGTTCTCCTACGAGCAGTACTTC
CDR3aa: CASISPGRFSYEQYF

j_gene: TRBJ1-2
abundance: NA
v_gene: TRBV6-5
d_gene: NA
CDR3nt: TGTGCCAGCAGCCTTGGACAGACCTATGGCTACACCTTC
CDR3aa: CASSLGQTYGYTF

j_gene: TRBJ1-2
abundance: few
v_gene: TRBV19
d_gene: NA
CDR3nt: TGTGCCAGTAGTAACCGCGTTCGCTACACCTTC
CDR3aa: CASSNRVRYTF

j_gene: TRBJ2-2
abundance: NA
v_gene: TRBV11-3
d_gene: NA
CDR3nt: TGTGCCAGCAGCATTTACGGTACCGGGGAGCTGTTTTTT
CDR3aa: CASSIYGTGELFF

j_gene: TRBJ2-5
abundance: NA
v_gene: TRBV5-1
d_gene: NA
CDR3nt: TGCGCCAGCAGCTTGGTGACACGTACAGAGACCCAGTACTTC
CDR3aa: CASSLVTRTETQYF

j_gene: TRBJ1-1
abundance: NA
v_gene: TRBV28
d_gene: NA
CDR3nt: TGTGCCAGCAGTTTAAGGCAGGAGAACACTGAAGCTTTCTTT
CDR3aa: CASSLRQENTEAFF

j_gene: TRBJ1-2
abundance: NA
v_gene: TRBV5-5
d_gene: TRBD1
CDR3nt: TGTGCCAGCAGCTGGCGGGGGACAGGGAAAGATGGGGGCTACACCTTC
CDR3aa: CASSWRGTGKDGGYTF

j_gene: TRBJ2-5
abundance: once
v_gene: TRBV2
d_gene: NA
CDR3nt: TGTGCCAGCACCTGGGGCAGGGCCGAATATGACTTC
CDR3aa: CASTWGRAEYDF

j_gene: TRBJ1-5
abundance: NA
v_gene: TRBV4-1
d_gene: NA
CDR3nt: TGCGCCAGCAGCCAAGACGGGACCGCCATGCGTCAGCCCCAGCATTTT
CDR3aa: CASSQDGTAMRQPQHF

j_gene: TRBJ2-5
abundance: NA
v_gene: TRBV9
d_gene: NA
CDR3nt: TGTGCCAGCAGCCCTAGGGCAGGCCGAGAGACCCAGTACTTC
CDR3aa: CASSPRAGRETQYF

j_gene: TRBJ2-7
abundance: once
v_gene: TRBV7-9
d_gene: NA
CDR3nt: TGTGCCAGCAGCAACCGACCCGGGGACAATAACTACGAGCAGTACTTC
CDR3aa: CASSNRPGDNNYEQYF

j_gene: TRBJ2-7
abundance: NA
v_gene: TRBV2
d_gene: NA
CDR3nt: TGTGCCAGCAATACCCGTTACGAGCAGTACTTC
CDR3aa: CASNTRYEQYF

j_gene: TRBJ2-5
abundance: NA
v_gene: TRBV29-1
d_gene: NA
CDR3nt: TGCAGCGTTGCCATGGGCAATAGGGAGACCCAGTACTTC
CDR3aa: CSVAMGNRETQYF

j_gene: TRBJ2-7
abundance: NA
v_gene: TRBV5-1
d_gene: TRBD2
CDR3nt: TGCGCCAGCAGCCACAACCTGGCCGCAAGCGGGGGCCACGAGCAGTACTTC
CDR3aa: CASSHNLAASGGHEQYF

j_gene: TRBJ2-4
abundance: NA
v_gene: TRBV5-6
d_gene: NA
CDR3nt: TGTGCCAGCAGCTCCAGGCCCTCGCGGGGCATTCAGTACTTC
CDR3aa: CASSSRPSRGIQYF

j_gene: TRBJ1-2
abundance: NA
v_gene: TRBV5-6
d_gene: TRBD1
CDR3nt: TGTGCCAGCAGCTTGGTCCAGGGACAGGGGGCAGCTGGCTACACCTTC
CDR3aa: CASSLVQGQGAAGYTF

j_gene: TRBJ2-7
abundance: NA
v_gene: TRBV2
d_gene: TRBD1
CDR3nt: TGTGCCAGCAGTTGGGTCGGGACAGGGACCTACGAGCAGTACTTC
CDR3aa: CASSWVGTGTYEQYF

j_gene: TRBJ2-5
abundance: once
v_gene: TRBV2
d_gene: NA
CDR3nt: TGTGCCAGCAGTGAAGCGCTAATAGGGTGGGAGACCCAGTACTTC
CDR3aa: CASSEALIGWETQYF

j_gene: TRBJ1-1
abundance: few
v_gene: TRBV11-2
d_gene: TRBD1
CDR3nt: TGTGCCAGCAGCCAAGACAGGGGGGAAGCTTTCTTT
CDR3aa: CASSQDRGEAFF

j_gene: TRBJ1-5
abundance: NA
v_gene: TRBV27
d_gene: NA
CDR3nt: TGTGCCAGCAGTACTGTGCAGGGGTTTCAGCCCCAGCATTTT
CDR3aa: CASSTVQGFQPQHF

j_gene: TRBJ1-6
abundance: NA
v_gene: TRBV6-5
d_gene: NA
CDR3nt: TGTGCCAGCAGTTACGAGCAGGGCTCCTTTAATTCACCCCTCCACTTT
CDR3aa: CASSYEQGSFNSPLHF

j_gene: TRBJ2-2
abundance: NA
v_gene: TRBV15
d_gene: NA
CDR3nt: TGTGCCACCAGCAGAGACAGGGCTAGGGAGCTGTTTTTT
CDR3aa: CATSRDRARELFF

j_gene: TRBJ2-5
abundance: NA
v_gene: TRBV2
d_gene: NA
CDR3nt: TGTGCCAGAAGCCCGGGACGGAAAGAGACCCAGTACTTC
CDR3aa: CARSPGRKETQYF

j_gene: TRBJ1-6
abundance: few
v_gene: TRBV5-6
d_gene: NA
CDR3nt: TGTGCCAGCAGCTTGGGGGCAGGGGTAACTAATTCACCCCTCCACTTT
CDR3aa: CASSLGAGVTNSPLHF

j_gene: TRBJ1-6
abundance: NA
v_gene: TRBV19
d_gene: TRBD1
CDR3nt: TGTGCCAGTAGTATAAATGGCGGCGGACACCCAGGGGGTTCACCCCTCCACTTT
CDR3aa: CASSINGGGHPGGSPLHF

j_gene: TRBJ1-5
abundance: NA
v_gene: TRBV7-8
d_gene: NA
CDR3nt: TGTGCCAGCAGCTTGGGACCCAGAAATCAGCCCCAGCATTTT
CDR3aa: CASSLGPRNQPQHF

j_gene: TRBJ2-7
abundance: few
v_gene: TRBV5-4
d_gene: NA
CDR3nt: TGTGCCAGCAGCACCTCGAGCTCCTACGAGCAGTACTTC
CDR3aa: CASSTSSSYEQYF

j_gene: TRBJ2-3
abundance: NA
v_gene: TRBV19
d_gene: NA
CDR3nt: TGTGCCAGTAGTATCGGGGGCACAGATACGCAGTATTTT
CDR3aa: CASSIGGTDTQYF

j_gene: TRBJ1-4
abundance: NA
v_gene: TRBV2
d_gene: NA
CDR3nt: TGTGCCAGCAGTGAAGCGCGGATGTATGAAAAACTGTTTTTT
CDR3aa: CASSEARMYEKLFF

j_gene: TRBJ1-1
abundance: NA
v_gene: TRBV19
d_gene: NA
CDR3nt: TGTGCCAGTAGTATTCGGGCAGGTAGCGGGAACACTGAAGCTTTCTTT
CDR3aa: CASSIRAGSGNTEAFF

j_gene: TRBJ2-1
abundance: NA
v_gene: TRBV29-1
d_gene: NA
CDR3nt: TGCAGCGTTGAAGATCGGGGAGACAGCTACAATGAGCAGTTCTTC
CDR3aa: CSVEDRGDSYNEQFF

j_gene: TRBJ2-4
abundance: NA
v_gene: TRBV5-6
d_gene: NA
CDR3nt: TGTGCCAGCAGCCCTGGACCGACCGGTTTTAGCTACTTC
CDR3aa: CASSPGPTGFSYF

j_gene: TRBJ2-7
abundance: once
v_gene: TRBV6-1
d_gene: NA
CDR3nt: TGTGCCAGCAGTGAAGTGGGGATATCTCGGTACGAGCAGTACTTC
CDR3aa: CASSEVGISRYEQYF

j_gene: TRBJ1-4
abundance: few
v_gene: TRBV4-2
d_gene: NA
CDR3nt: TGTGCCAGCAGCCAAGATGGTGGGGGAAGAAATGAAAAACTGTTTTTT
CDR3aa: CASSQDGGGRNEKLFF

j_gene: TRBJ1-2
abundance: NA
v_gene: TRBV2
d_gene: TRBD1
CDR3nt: TGTGCCAGCAGTGAATTGCCAGGGGGAGATGGCTACACCTTC
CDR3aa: CASSELPGGDGYTF

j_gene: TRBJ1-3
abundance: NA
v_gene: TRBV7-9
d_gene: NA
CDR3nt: TGTGCCAGCAGCCTATCTAGTGGGGCTGGAAACACCATATATTTT
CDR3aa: CASSLSSGAGNTIYF

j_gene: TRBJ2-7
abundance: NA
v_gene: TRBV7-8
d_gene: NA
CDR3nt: TGTGCCAGCAGCTTTCGGGGTGGACCCTCCTACGAGCAGTACTTC
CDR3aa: CASSFRGGPSYEQYF

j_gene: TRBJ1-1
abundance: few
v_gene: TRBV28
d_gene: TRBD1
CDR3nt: TGTGCCAGCAGTTTGGGACAGATGAACACTGAAGCTTTCTTT
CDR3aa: CASSLGQMNTEAFF

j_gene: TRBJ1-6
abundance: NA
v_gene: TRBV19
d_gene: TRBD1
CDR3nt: TGTGCCATTGGACAGGGGGGATCACCCCTCCACTTT
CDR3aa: CAIGQGGSPLHF

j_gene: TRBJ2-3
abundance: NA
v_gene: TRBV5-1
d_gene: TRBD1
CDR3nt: TGCGCCAGCAGCCCGACAGGGGCAGATACGCAGTATTTT
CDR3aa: CASSPTGADTQYF

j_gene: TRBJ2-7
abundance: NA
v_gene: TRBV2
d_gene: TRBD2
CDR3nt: TGTGCCAGCAGTGAAGCCGGGACTACGCGGCAGTACTTC
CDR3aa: CASSEAGTTRQYF

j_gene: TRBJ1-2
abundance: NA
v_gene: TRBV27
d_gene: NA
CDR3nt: TGTGCCAGCAGTTCGGGTTATGGCTACACCTTC
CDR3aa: CASSSGYGYTF

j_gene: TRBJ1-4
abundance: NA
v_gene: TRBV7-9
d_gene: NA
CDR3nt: TGTGCCAGCAGCTCGGTTGATATGGAGGGGGAAAAACTGTTTTTT
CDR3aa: CASSSVDMEGEKLFF

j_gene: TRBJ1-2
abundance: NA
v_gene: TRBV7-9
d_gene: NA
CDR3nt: TGTGCCAGCAGCTTTGACGACTCTGGCTACACCTTC
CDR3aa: CASSFDDSGYTF

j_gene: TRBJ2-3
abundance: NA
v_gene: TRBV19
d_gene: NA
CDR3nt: TGTGCCAGTAGTATAGGGCAGGGTAGCACAGATACGCAGTATTTT
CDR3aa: CASSIGQGSTDTQYF

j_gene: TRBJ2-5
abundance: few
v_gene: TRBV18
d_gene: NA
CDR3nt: TGTGCCAGCTCACCGGGGGGGCTACAGACCCAGTACTTC
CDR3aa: CASSPGGLQTQYF

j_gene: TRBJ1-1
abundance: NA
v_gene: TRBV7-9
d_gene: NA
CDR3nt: TGTGCCAGCAGCTCACCCCGCCTGGGACCGAACACTGAAGCTTTCTTT
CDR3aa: CASSSPRLGPNTEAFF

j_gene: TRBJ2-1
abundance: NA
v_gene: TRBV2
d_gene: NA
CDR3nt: TGTGCCAGCAGTGACGCCGGGAGTTTGTTCTTC
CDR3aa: CASSDAGSLFF

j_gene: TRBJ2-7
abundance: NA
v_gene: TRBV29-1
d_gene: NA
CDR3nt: TGCAGCGTTGGCGTGACCTACGAGCAGTACTTC
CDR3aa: CSVGVTYEQYF

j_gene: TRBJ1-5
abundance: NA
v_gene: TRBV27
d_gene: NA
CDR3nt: TGTGCCAGCTCATTAGGAGGGGGCAATCAGCCCCAGCATTTT
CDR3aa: CASSLGGGNQPQHF

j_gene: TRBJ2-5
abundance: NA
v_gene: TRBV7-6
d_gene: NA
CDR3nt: TGTGCCAGCAGCTTAGAGCCCGCGGGAGAGACCCAGTACTTC
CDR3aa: CASSLEPAGETQYF

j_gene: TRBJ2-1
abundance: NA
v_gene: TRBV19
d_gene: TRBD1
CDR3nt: TGTGCCAGTAGTATGACAGGGAGAGAGGGGATTGAGCAGTTCTTC
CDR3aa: CASSMTGREGIEQFF